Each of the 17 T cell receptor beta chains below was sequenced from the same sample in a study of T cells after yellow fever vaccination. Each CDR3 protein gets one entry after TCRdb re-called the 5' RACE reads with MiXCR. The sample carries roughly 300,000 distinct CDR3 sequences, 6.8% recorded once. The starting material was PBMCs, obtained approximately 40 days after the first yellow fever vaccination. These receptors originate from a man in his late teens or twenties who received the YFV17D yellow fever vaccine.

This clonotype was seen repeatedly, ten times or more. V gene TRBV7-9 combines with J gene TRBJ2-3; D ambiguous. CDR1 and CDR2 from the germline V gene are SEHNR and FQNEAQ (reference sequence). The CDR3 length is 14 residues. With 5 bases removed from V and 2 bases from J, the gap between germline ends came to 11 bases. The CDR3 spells CASSPRALTDTQYF. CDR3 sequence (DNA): TGTGCCAGCAGCCCCCGGGCCCTCACAGATACGCAGTATTTT.

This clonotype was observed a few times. CDR3 DNA sequence: TGTGCCAGCAGCTATAAAAGCGGGGTACCCACAGATACGCAGTATTTT. As protein: CASSYKSGVPTDTQYF. This sequence joins TRBV9 and TRBJ2-3, with TRBD2 identical over 7 bases. Per germline, CDR1 SGDLS and CDR2 YYNGEE. The CDR3 totals 16 residues. V shed 4 bases and J 2 bases; nucleotides not matched to a gene: 10.

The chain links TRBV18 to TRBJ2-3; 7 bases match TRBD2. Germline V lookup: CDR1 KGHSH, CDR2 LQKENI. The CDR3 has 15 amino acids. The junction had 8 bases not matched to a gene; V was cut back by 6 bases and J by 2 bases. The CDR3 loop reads CASSRDYQDTDTQYF. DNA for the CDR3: TGTGCCAGCTCCCGGGACTACCAAGACACAGATACGCAGTATTTT. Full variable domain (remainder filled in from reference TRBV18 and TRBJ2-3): NAGVMQNPRHLVRRRGQEARLRCSPMKGHSHVYWYRQLPEEGLKFMVYLQKENIIDESGMPKERFSAEFPKEGPSILRIQQVVRGDSAAYFCASSRDYQDTDTQYFGPGTRLTVL.

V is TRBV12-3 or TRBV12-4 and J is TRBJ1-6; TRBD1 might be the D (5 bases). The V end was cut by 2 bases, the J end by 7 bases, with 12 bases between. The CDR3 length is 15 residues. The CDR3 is CASSLFLQGNSPLHF. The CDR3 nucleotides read TGTGCCAGCAGTTTATTTCTCCAGGGAAATTCACCCCTCCACTTT.

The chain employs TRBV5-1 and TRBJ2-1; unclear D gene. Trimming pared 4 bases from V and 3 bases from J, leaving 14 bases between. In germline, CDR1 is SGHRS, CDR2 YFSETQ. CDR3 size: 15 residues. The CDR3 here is CASSPLQSLYNEQFF. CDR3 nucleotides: TGCGCCAGCAGCCCACTGCAATCGCTCTACAATGAGCAGTTCTTC.

The CDR3 protein is CASSPYGQQQYF. In DNA form, the CDR3 reads TGTGCCAGCTCACCATATGGGCAGCAGCAGTACTTC. This rearrangement joins TRBV18 to TRBJ2-7; D is undetermined. The CDR3 length is 12 residues. Trimming cost V 2 bases and J 8 bases, with 10 bases left between them. The germline V gene has CDR1 KGHSH and CDR2 LQKENI.

Here the CDR3 reads CASSLESATNYGYTF. CDR3 coding DNA: TGCGCCAGCAGCTTGGAGTCAGCGACTAACTATGGCTACACCTTC. J is TRBJ1-2 and V is TRBV5-1, with D uncertain. The V end was cut by 0 bases, the J end by 0 bases, with 9 bases between. This CDR3 is 15 amino acids long. From germline, CDR1 is SGHRS and CDR2 YFSETQ.

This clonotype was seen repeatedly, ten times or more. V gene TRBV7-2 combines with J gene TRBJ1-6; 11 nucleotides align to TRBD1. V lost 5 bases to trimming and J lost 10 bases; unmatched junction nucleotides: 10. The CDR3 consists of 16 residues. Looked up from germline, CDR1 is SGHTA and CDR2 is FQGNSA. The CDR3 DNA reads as TGTGCCAGCAGCGCGGGACAGGGGGGTTTAGGATCACCCCTCCACTTT. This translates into CASSAGQGGLGSPLHF.

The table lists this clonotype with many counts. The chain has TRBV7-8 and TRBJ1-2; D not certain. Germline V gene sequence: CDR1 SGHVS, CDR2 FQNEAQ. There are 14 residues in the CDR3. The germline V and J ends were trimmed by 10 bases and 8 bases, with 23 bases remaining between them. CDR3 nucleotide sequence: TGTGCCACCCGGCGGCAGGACTCAACCCGGGGCTACACCTTC. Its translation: CATRRQDSTRGYTF.

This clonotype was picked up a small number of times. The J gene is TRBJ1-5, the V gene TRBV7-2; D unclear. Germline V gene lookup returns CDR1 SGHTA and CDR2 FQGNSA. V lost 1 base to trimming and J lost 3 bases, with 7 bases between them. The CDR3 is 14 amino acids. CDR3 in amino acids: CASSLGQVNQPQHF. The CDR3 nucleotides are TGTGCCAGCAGCTTAGGGCAGGTCAATCAGCCCCAGCATTTT.

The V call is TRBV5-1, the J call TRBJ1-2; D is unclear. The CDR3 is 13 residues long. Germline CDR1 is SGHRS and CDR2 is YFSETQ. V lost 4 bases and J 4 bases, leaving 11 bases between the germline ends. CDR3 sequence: CASSLPESYGYTF. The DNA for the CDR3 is TGCGCCAGCAGCCTCCCAGAAAGCTATGGCTACACCTTC.

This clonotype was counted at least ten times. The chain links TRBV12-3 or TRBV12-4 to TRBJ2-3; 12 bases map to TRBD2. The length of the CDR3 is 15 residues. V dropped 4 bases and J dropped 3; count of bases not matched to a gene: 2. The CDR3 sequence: CASSSTSGGTDTQYF. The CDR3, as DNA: TGTGCCAGCAGTTCGACTAGCGGGGGAACAGATACGCAGTATTTT.

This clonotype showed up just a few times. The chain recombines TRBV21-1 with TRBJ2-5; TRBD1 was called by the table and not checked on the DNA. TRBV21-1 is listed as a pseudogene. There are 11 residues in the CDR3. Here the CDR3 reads CASSRPTGCRF. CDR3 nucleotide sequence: TGTGCCAGCAGCCGGCCAACAGGGTGTCGTTTC.

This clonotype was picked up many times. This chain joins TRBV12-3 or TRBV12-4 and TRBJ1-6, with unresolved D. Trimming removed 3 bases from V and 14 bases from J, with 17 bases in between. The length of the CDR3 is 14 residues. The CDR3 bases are TGTGCCAGCAGTTTTCGTCAGGCGAGCTCATCCCTCCACTTT. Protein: CASSFRQASSSLHF.

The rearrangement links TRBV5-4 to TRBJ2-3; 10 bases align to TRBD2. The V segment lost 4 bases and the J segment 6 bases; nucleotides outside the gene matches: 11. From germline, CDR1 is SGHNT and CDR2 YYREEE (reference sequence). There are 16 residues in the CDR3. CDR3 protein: CASSQASGGFSDTQYF. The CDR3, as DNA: TGTGCCAGCAGCCAGGCTAGCGGGGGTTTCAGCGATACGCAGTATTTT.

The CDR3 nucleotides are TGCAGTGCTAGAACGGACAGGTCCCCAGAGACCCAGTACTTC. It codes for CSARTDRSPETQYF. This chain joins TRBV20-1 and TRBJ2-5; 7 nucleotides line up with TRBD1. The CDR3 loop spans 14 amino acids. Germline loops: CDR1 DFQATT, CDR2 SNEGSKA (reference sequence). The V gene end was trimmed by 2 bases and the J gene end by 4 bases; junction bases not matched to a gene: 7.

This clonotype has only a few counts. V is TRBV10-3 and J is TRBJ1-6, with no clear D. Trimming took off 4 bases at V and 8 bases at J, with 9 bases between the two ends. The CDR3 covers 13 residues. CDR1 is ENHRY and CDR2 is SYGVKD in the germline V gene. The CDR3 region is CAISGVADSPLHF. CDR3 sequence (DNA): TGTGCCATCAGTGGGGTAGCTGATTCACCCCTCCACTTT.